The 2 T cell receptor beta chains below come from one sample, sequenced in a study of CD8+ T cells in alopecia areata. As the sequencing template, cDNA was produced by extracting RNA and reverse transcribing it. Sequencing used immunoSEQ multiplex PCR; TCRdb keeps in-frame clones, though not all of them. The sample lists about 120,000 clones; less than 70% were seen once. Material: CD4+ T cells sorted from blood. Receptors originate from a human donor in good health.

The chain has TRBV20-1 and TRBJ2-1; 8 positions match TRBD2. The CDR3 loop spans 11 amino acids. Germline-derived CDR1 and CDR2 are DFQATT and SNEGSKA (reference sequence). The V and J ends lost 4 bases and 8 bases, in that order; junction bases with no gene match: 1. CDR3 coding DNA: TGCAGTGCTAACGGGGGGGATGAGCAGTTCTTC. Protein product: CSANGGDEQFF.

Remarks on this clone: Other DNA sequences in this specimen translate into the identical CDR3. The chain links TRBV29-1 to TRBJ1-1, with 7 bases identical to TRBD1. CDR1 is SQVTM, CDR2 ANQGSEA, per germline. The V gene end was trimmed by 4 bases and the J gene end by 7 bases; junction bases not matched to a gene: 0. This CDR3 region has 10 residues. CDR3 sequence: CSVGDSEAFF. In DNA form, the CDR3 reads TGCAGCGTTGGGGACAGTGAAGCTTTCTTT.